The 26 T cell receptor beta chains presented below share a single source sample, sequenced in a study of blood T cell repertoires in COVID-19. The data were produced by immunoSEQ multiplex PCR, yet TCRdb's version contains in-frame clones alone and is incomplete. The sample yields some 200,000 clones, roughly four fifths seen once. The sample consisted of peripheral blood. Receptors were obtained from a woman aged 35 to 49 with acute or convalescent COVID-19.

The V gene is TRBV6-5, the J gene TRBJ1-6; TRBD1 agrees at 10 bases. Unmatched junction bases numbered 7, after V lost 7 bases and J lost 10 bases. This CDR3 region has 14 residues. The germline gives CDR1 MNHEY, CDR2 SVGAGI. The CDR3: CASTPTGGRSPLHF. The CDR3 DNA is TGTGCCAGCACTCCGACAGGGGGCAGGTCACCCCTCCACTTT.

As for this clone: The germline gene is not matched at one end of the junction; a read error may be the cause. The chain is built from TRBV11-2 and TRBJ1-2, with 7 bases matching TRBD1. Germline lookup yields CDR1 SGHAT and CDR2 FQNNGV. This CDR3 is 13 amino acids long. In DNA, the CDR3 is TGTGCCAGCAGCCTCCGACAGGGTTATGGCTATACCTTC. It translates to CASSLRQGYGYTF.

The chain is built from TRBV29-1 and TRBJ2-3; D might be TRBD1 (5 bases). V was cut by 1 base and J by 1 base, with 12 bases left in between. Germline assignment: CDR1 SQVTM and CDR2 ANQGSEA. CDR3 length equals 15 residues. CDR3 residues: CSVEGPQGGTDTQYF. The CDR3 nucleotides read TGCAGCGTTGAAGGCCCCCAGGGCGGCACAGATACGCAGTATTTT.

The J gene is TRBJ1-1, the V gene TRBV29-1, with D perhaps matching TRBD1 (5 bases). This CDR3 has 14 amino acids. V was cut by 4 bases and J by 1 base, with 13 bases left in between. Germline CDR1 reads SQVTM; CDR2 reads ANQGSEA. The CDR3 sequence is CSVVEGPSNTEAFF. For the CDR3, the DNA is TGCAGCGTTGTAGAGGGGCCCTCGAACACTGAAGCTTTCTTT.

The gene calls are TRBV12-5 and TRBJ1-2, with TRBD1 matching over 7 bases. With V trimmed by 6 bases and J by 3 bases, 13 bases remained unmatched. The V gene's germline CDR1 is LGHNT and CDR2 FRNRAP. This CDR3 comprises 16 residues. CDR3 bases: TGTGCTAGTGGAAATACTCCCCGGGACAGAGACTATGGCTACACCTTC. Translation: CASGNTPRDRDYGYTF.

The CDR3 sequence is CASSVGRRGRGETQYF. For the CDR3, the DNA is TGTGCCAGCAGCGTTGGACGCAGGGGGCGCGGGGAGACCCAGTACTTC. V gene TRBV9 combines with J gene TRBJ2-5; 8 nucleotides match TRBD1. The CDR3 extends over 16 amino acids. V lost 2 bases and J lost 5; bases outside the gene matches: 11. CDR1 is SGDLS and CDR2 is YYNGEE in the germline V gene.

In its sample, this clone was seen once. The chain uses TRBV9 and TRBJ1-2, with D tentatively TRBD1 (5 bases). Germline V gene sequence: CDR1 SGDLS, CDR2 YYNGEE. The CDR3 loop spans 14 amino acids. V was pared by 7 bases and J by 8 bases, with 21 bases between. In DNA, the CDR3 is TGTGCCAGCGGCTACCGGCAGGGCGGCGGAGGCTACACCTTC. Amino acid sequence: CASGYRQGGGGYTF.

The gene calls are TRBV7-9 and TRBJ2-7; D ambiguous. Germline-derived CDR1 and CDR2 are SEHNR and FQNEAQ (reference sequence). The ends were cut back, 0 bases at V and 5 bases at J, with 5 bases in the middle. This CDR3 has 12 amino acids. The CDR3 sequence is CASSLAYDEQYF. Written as DNA, the CDR3 is TGTGCCAGCAGCTTAGCCTACGACGAGCAGTACTTC.

The chain employs TRBV9 and TRBJ2-7; no clear D. In germline, CDR1 is SGDLS, CDR2 YYNGEE. This CDR3 spans 14 amino acids. The V and J ends lost 4 bases and 2 bases respectively, with 13 bases between them. CDR3 region: CASSPHGGTYEQYF. CDR3 DNA sequence: TGTGCCAGCAGCCCCCATGGCGGAACCTACGAGCAGTACTTC.

The rearrangement links TRBV5-1 to TRBJ1-4; 9 bases fit TRBD1. The V gene's germline CDR1 is SGHRS and CDR2 YFSETQ. J gave up 7 bases and V 7 bases, and 8 bases lay outside the gene matches. The CDR3 covers 14 residues. In nucleotides, the CDR3 is TGCGCCAGCGGGATTACAGGGGGCGGTGAAAAACTGTTTTTT. Translation: CASGITGGGEKLFF.

The J gene is TRBJ2-5, the V gene TRBV9, with D possibly TRBD2 on 6 matching bases. Trimming removed 2 bases at V and 5 bases at J, with 16 bases between. The CDR3 covers 15 residues. The germline CDR1 and CDR2 sequences are SGDLS and YYNGEE. CDR3 region: CASSVGGMGRETQYF. For the CDR3, the DNA is TGTGCCAGCAGCGTTGGAGGGATGGGACGGGAGACCCAGTACTTC. The full variable domain, in which reference TRBV9 and TRBJ2-5 provide the parts outside the CDR3, is DSGVTQTPKHLITATGQRVTLRCSPRSGDLSVYWYQQSLDQGLQFLIQYYNGEERAKGNILERFSAQQFPDLHSELNLSSLELGDSALYFCASSVGGMGRETQYFGPGTRLLVL.

This chain joins TRBV5-1 and TRBJ1-2; D possibly corresponds to TRBD1 (6 bases). The CDR3 runs to 15 residues. With 1 base removed from V and 4 bases from J, the gap between germline ends came to 14 bases. Germline lookup yields CDR1 SGHRS and CDR2 YFSETQ. The CDR3 coding sequence is TGCGCCAGCAGCTTGCGGGACATAGACACCTATGGCTACACCTTC. Residues: CASSLRDIDTYGYTF.

The V call is TRBV11-2, the J call TRBJ1-2; possibly TRBD1 for D (5 bases). The CDR3 loop spans 15 amino acids. Per the germline V gene, CDR1 is SGHAT and CDR2 is FQNNGV. V lost 1 base to trimming and J lost 3 bases, with 12 bases between them. The CDR3 reads CASSLASGRDYGYTF. DNA for the CDR3: TGTGCCAGCAGCTTAGCGTCAGGGCGCGACTATGGCTACACCTTC. The whole variable domain, filled in from reference TRBV11-2 and TRBJ1-2, reads EAGVAQSPRYKIIEKRQSVAFWCNPISGHATLYWYQQILGQGPKLLIQFQNNGVVDDSQLPKDRFSAERLKGVDSTLKIQPAKLEDSAVYLCASSLASGRDYGYTFGSGTRLTVV.

The chain couples TRBV6-5 to TRBJ1-1; perhaps TRBD1 as D (5 bases). The germline V and J ends were trimmed by 6 bases and 3 bases, with 17 bases remaining between them. Germline lookup yields CDR1 MNHEY and CDR2 SVGAGI. The CDR3 loop spans 15 amino acids. The CDR3 region is CASRRSRVMYTEAFF. The CDR3 DNA follows: TGTGCCAGCAGACGATCCAGGGTAATGTACACTGAAGCTTTCTTT.

V and J are TRBV11-2 and TRBJ2-3, with a weak D call TRBD2 (7 bases). Germline loops: CDR1 SGHAT, CDR2 FQNNGV. The CDR3 is 17 residues long. V shed 0 bases and J shed 0 bases, with 13 bases lying between them. CDR3 sequence (DNA): TGTGCCAGCAGCTTAGAGGGCGGGGGCACTAGCACAGATACGCAGTATTTT. As protein: CASSLEGGGTSTDTQYF.

V usage is TRBV24-1 and J usage is TRBJ2-7; 9 positions match TRBD1. Germline lookup yields CDR1 KGHDR and CDR2 SFDVKD. The V gene end was trimmed by 6 bases and the J gene end by 4 bases; junction bases not matched to a gene: 12. This CDR3 is built from 16 residues. CDR3 DNA sequence: TGTGCCACCAGTAGTCGGACAGGGGCCTATTTGTACGAGCAGTACTTC. It is translated as CATSSRTGAYLYEQYF.

The chain couples TRBV9 to TRBJ1-5; 12 nucleotides line up with TRBD1. CDR1 and CDR2 from the germline V gene are SGDLS and YYNGEE. The CDR3 is made up of 15 amino acids. After removal of 3 bases from V and 6 bases from J, the junction contained 4 bases not matched to a gene. CDR3 bases: TGTGCCAGCAGCGAAGGGACAGGGGGCGGTCAGCCCCAGCATTTT. Residues: CASSEGTGGGQPQHF.

V and J are TRBV11-2 and TRBJ1-1; TRBD1 matches 8 bases. With V trimmed by 4 bases and J by 8 bases, 6 bases remained unmatched. This CDR3 is built from 13 residues. The germline gives CDR1 SGHAT, CDR2 FQNNGV. The CDR3, as DNA: TGTGCCAGCAGCTGGATGAGACAGGGGGAAGCTTTCTTT. It yields the protein CASSWMRQGEAFF.

The CDR3 sequence is CASSGTSGGRWQETQYF. DNA for the CDR3: TGTGCCAGCAGCGGGACTAGCGGGGGGAGGTGGCAAGAGACCCAGTACTTC. The rearrangement joins TRBV11-2 to TRBJ2-5, with TRBD2 matching 15 bases. The germline gives CDR1 SGHAT, CDR2 FQNNGV. J was trimmed by 2 bases and V by 5 bases; bases with no gene match: 6. The CDR3 runs to 17 residues.

The table lists this clone with a count of one. The rearrangement links TRBV7-6 to TRBJ2-3; weak D call: TRBD1 (6 bases). This CDR3 comprises 16 residues. Germline V lookup: CDR1 SGHVS, CDR2 FNYEAQ. The V end lost 2 bases, the J end lost 4 bases, and 16 bases lay between the germline ends. The CDR3 loop reads CASSLSSGTIADTQYF. The CDR3 DNA reads TGTGCCAGCAGCTTATCGTCCGGGACAATCGCAGATACGCAGTATTTT. Complete variable domain (other parts from reference TRBV7-6 and TRBJ2-3): GAGVSQSPRYKVTKRGQDVALRCDPISGHVSLYWYRQALGQGPEFLTYFNYEAQQDKSGLPNDRFSAERPEGSISTLTIQRTEQRDSAMYRCASSLSSGTIADTQYFGPGTRLTVL.

This clone was observed a few times. The chain joins TRBV27 to TRBJ2-5, with D tentatively TRBD2 (5 bases). The CDR3 runs to 13 residues. Germline V gives CDR1 MNHEY, CDR2 SMNVEV (reference sequence). V was pared by 7 bases and J by 6 bases, with 15 bases between. The CDR3 here is CASTPGSGKTQYF. The CDR3 nucleotides read TGTGCCAGCACCCCCGGGTCGGGAAAGACCCAGTACTTC.

The rearrangement uses TRBV19 and TRBJ1-2, with TRBD1 matching 8 bases. The CDR3 has 14 residues. Germline V lookup: CDR1 LNHDA, CDR2 SQIVND (reference sequence). The J segment lost 8 bases and the V segment lost 1 base, leaving 6 bases of the junction unmatched. Written as DNA, the CDR3 is TGTGCCAGTAGTATAGGCGGGACAGGCTCGGGCTACACCTTC. Its protein is CASSIGGTGSGYTF.

The chain recombines TRBV5-1 with TRBJ2-1; 15 bases line up with TRBD2. The CDR3 is made up of 14 amino acids. CDR1 and CDR2 from the germline V gene are SGHRS and YFSETQ. The junction had 4 bases not matched to a gene; V was cut back by 7 bases and J by 8 bases. CDR3 amino acids: CASAGTSGGHEQFF. DNA for the CDR3: TGCGCCAGCGCGGGGACTAGCGGGGGGCATGAGCAGTTCTTC.

The chain recombines TRBV5-1 with TRBJ2-7, with D maybe TRBD1 (5 bases). V shed 4 bases and J shed 5 bases, with 13 bases lying between them. CDR1 is SGHRS and CDR2 is YFSETQ in the germline V gene. The CDR3 covers 13 residues. The CDR3, as DNA: TGCGCCAGCAGCGTGGGGCTAGAGGACGAGCAGTACTTC. Protein sequence: CASSVGLEDEQYF. Full variable domain (missing parts from reference TRBV5-1 and TRBJ2-7): KAGVTQTPRYLIKTRGQQVTLSCSPISGHRSVSWYQQTPGQGLQFLFEYFSETQRNKGNFPGRFSGRQFSNSRSEMNVSTLELGDSALYLCASSVGLEDEQYFGPGTRLTVT.

The gene calls are TRBV5-6 and TRBJ2-1; a possible D gene is TRBD2 (6 bases). Deletions cut 2 bases from V and 4 bases from J, with 10 bases between. In germline, CDR1 is SGHDT, CDR2 YYEEEE. The CDR3 totals 14 residues. The CDR3 sequence: CASSFGTEYNEQFF. The DNA for the CDR3 is TGTGCCAGCAGCTTCGGGACTGAGTACAATGAGCAGTTCTTC.

The J gene is TRBJ2-7, the V gene TRBV11-2; tentatively, D is TRBD2 (5 bases). Germline V gene data show CDR1 as SGHAT and CDR2 as FQNNGV. There are 15 residues in the CDR3. The germline V and J ends were trimmed by 2 bases and 3 bases, with 14 bases remaining between them. CDR3 protein: CASSLIRRMNYEQYF. The CDR3 nucleotides read TGTGCCAGCAGCTTAATCAGGAGGATGAACTACGAGCAGTACTTC.